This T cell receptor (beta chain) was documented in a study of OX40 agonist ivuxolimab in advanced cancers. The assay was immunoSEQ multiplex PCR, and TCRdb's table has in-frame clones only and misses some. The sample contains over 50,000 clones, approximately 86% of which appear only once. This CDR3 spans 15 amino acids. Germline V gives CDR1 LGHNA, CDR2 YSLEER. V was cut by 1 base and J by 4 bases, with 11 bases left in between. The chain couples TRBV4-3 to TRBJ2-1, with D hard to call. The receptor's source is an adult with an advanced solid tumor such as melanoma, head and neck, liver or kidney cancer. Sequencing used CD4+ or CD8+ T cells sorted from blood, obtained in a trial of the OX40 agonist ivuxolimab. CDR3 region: CASSQGGGLYNEQFF. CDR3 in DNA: TGCGCCAGCAGCCAAGGAGGCGGATTATACAATGAGCAGTTCTTC.